Following are 12 T cell receptor beta chains from one sample sequenced in a study of blood T cell repertoires in COVID-19. TCRdb keeps only in-frame clones here, not all; method: immunoSEQ multiplex PCR. The sample lists about 200,000 clones, around four fifths seen once, with around 0.93% in the top ten. Sequencing was carried out using peripheral blood. The receptors shown here come from a man aged 55 to 70 with COVID-19, enrolled during active disease.

For this clone: Other DNA sequences in this sample translate to the same CDR3. The chain's CDR3 is CASSIARGNTEAFF. CDR3 bases: TGTGCCAGTAGTATTGCCCGGGGAAACACTGAAGCTTTCTTT. The genes are TRBV19 and TRBJ1-1; D is ambiguous. Trimming took off 3 bases at V and 2 bases at J, with 10 bases between the two ends. The germline V gene has CDR1 LNHDA and CDR2 SQIVND (reference sequence). This CDR3 has 14 residues.

The rearrangement uses TRBV5-4 and TRBJ2-1; TRBD2 agrees at 8 bases. The CDR3 is 17 amino acids. J was trimmed by 4 bases and V by 4 bases; bases with no gene match: 13. The germline V gene has CDR1 SGHNT and CDR2 YYREEE (reference sequence). The CDR3 DNA follows: TGTGCCAGCAGCACCCTCCTAACTAGCGGCCCGTACAATGAGCAGTTCTTC. This codes for CASSTLLTSGPYNEQFF.

The chain uses TRBV18 and TRBJ1-1, with D uncertain. This CDR3 comprises 13 residues. The germline V gene has CDR1 KGHSH and CDR2 LQKENI. V was shortened by 5 bases and J by 1 base, with 8 bases between the two germline ends. CDR3 nucleotide sequence: TGTGCCAGCTCAACCACCAGGAACACTGAAGCTTTCTTT. Protein sequence: CASSTTRNTEAFF.

CDR3 in amino acids: CASSYNRGRTYEQYF. The CDR3, as DNA: TGTGCCAGCAGCTATAACAGGGGTAGGACCTACGAGCAGTACTTC. The chain carries TRBV5-6 and TRBJ2-7; 7 nucleotides line up with TRBD1. From germline, CDR1 is SGHDT and CDR2 YYEEEE. V was clipped by 3 bases and J by 2 bases; unmatched bases: 8. This CDR3 contains 15 residues.

The chain uses TRBV28 and TRBJ1-2, with D uncertain. V lost 6 bases, J lost 4 bases, and 15 bases lay in between. Germline V CDR1 and CDR2: MDHEN, SYDVKM. The CDR3 extends over 14 amino acids. The CDR3 here is CASRPTYAAYGYTF. The CDR3 bases are TGTGCCAGCAGACCCACCTATGCGGCCTATGGCTACACCTTC.

The CDR3 DNA sequence: TGCGCCAGCAGCCAAGATGAGGAACAGGGTGACTATGGCTACACCTTC. Translated, it gives CASSQDEEQGDYGYTF. The V gene is TRBV4-3, the J gene TRBJ1-2, with D possibly being TRBD1 (6 bases). The CDR3 contains 16 residues. Germline lookup yields CDR1 LGHNA and CDR2 YSLEER. V dropped 0 bases and J dropped 3 bases, with 14 bases sitting between them.

The V gene is TRBV6-5, the J gene TRBJ2-1, with TRBD1 as a possible D gene (6 bases). Trimming shortened V by 6 bases and J by 2 bases, and 14 bases separated the two germline ends. The germline V gene has CDR1 MNHEY and CDR2 SVGAGI. The CDR3 length is 15 residues. DNA of the CDR3: TGTGCCAGCAGGGACAGAGGTGGGACCTACAATGAGCAGTTCTTC. Its translation: CASRDRGGTYNEQFF.

CDR3 nucleotide sequence: TGCGCCAGCAGCAAAACCGGGGGTTTTCGAGGAGGCTACACCTTC. This sequence encodes CASSKTGGFRGGYTF. The chain uses TRBV4-1 and TRBJ1-2; a possible D gene is TRBD1 (5 bases). V was pared by 5 bases and J by 8 bases, with 21 bases between. Germline CDR1 reads MGHRA; CDR2 reads YSYEKL. The CDR3 runs 15 residues.

This chain connects TRBV14 to TRBJ1-5, with a possible D match to TRBD1 (6 bases). Germline V gene lookup returns CDR1 SGHDN and CDR2 FVKESK. The CDR3 runs to 15 residues. V was pared by 4 bases and J by 0 bases, with 10 bases between. CDR3: CASSRRQVSNQPQHF. DNA for the CDR3: TGTGCCAGCAGCCGAAGACAGGTTAGCAATCAGCCCCAGCATTTT.

The genes are TRBV27 and TRBJ1-1; D is undetermined. Germline loops: CDR1 MNHEY, CDR2 SMNVEV (reference sequence). The CDR3 has 13 residues. Trimming removed 2 bases from V and 2 bases from J, with 6 bases in between. The CDR3 DNA reads as TGTGCCAGCAGTTTAAAGACTAACACTGAAGCTTTCTTT. Translated, it gives CASSLKTNTEAFF.

The rearrangement links TRBV6-1 to TRBJ2-1, with D possibly being TRBD2 (6 bases). Looked up from germline, CDR1 is MNHNS and CDR2 is SASEGT. CDR3 size: 16 residues. V lost 3 bases, J lost 2 bases, and 14 bases lay in between. The CDR3 region is CASSDTSITTYNEQFF. As DNA, the CDR3 is TGTGCCAGCAGTGACACTAGCATAACTACCTACAATGAGCAGTTCTTC.

The V and J genes are TRBV11-2 and TRBJ1-1, with 8 bases that match TRBD1. Germline values: CDR1 SGHAT, CDR2 FQNNGV. V gave up 5 bases and J gave up 1 base; unmatched junction bases: 6. This CDR3 spans 15 amino acids. CDR3 protein: CASSTGQGTNTEAFF. DNA for the CDR3: TGTGCCAGCAGCACAGGACAGGGTACGAACACTGAAGCTTTCTTT.